Reported below is one TCR beta chain. The authors' processing: Reference gene primer amplification gave estimated nucleated cell counts. The table came from immunoSEQ multiplex PCR; TCRdb's copy has only in-frame clones and leaves some out. D and trimming come from the DNA, and the V and J calls and clone size come from that table. The table has about 23,000 clones, roughly 90% seen once; the top ten hold 10% to 15%. The data derive from a study of blood T cell repertoires in COVID-19. Study-wide background: Samples representing acute and convalescent COVID-19 were sourced from the United States, Italy and Spain.

The germline V gene has CDR1 LNHDA and CDR2 SQIVND (reference sequence). V trimming: 5 bases; J trimming: 2 bases; junction bases outside the gene matches: 8. The CDR3 contains 16 residues. The sequenced sample consisted of peripheral blood. The genes are TRBV19 and TRBJ2-7, with 11 bases identical to TRBD2. This sequence was found in a woman older than 75 with active or convalescent COVID-19. CDR3 sequence: CASSLRLAGGAYEQYF. CDR3 bases: TGTGCCAGTAGTTTACGGTTAGCGGGAGGGGCCTACGAGCAGTACTTC.